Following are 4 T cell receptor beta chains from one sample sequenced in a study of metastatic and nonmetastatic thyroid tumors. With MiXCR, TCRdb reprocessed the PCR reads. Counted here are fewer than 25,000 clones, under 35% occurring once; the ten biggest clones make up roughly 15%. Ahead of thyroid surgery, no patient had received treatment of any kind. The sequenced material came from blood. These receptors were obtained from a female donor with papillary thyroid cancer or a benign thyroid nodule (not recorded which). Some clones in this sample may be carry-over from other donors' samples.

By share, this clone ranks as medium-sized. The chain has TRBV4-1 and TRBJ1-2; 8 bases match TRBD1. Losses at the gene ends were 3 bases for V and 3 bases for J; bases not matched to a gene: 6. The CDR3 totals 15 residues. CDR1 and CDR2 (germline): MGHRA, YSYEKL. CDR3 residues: CASSHNGQGDYGYTF. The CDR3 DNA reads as TGCGCCAGCAGCCATAACGGACAGGGTGACTATGGCTACACCTTC.

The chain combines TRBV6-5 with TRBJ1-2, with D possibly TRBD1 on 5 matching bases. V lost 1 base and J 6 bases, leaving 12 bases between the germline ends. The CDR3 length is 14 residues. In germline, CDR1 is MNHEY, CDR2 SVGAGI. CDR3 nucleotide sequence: TGTGCCAGCAGTTACTTGGGGGGAGGGGATGGCTACACCTTC. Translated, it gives CASSYLGGGDGYTF.

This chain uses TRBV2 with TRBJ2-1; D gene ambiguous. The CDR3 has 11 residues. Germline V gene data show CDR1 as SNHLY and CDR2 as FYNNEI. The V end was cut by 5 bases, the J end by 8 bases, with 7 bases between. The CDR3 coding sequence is TGTGCCAGCAGTCAGGTCGATGAGCAGTTCTTC. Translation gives CASSQVDEQFF.

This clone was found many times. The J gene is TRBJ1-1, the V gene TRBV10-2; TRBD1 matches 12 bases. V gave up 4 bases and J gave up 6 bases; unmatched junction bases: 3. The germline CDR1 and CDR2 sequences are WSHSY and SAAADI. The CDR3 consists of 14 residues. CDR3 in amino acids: CASSGGQGAAEAFF. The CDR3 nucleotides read TGCGCCAGCAGTGGGGGACAGGGGGCTGCTGAAGCTTTCTTT.